The next 32 T cell receptor delta chains were all read from a single sample in a study of Vδ1+ human thymocytes. Points from the study as a whole: Highly polyclonal TRG and TRD repertoires with Gaussian CDR3 length distributions appeared in thymus.

Sequences come from RNA converted to cDNA by reverse transcription. The CDR3 regions were amplified by multiplex PCR from V-gene primers to a constant-region primer. TCRdb re-called the multiplex PCR reads with CATT. The sample consists of under 85,000 delta-chain clones, 30% to 45% of them appearing once. Which antigens these TCRs recognize remains unknown. What was sequenced was Vdelta1+ gamma-delta thymocytes from the thymus. Described subset: FACS-sorted CD3+ TCRalphabeta- TCRVdelta1+ TCRVdelta2- thymocytes. These receptors originate from a boy under three years old who had congenital heart surgery.

The chain has TRDV1 and TRDJ1, with D possibly TRDD2 on 5 matching bases. This CDR3 spans 17 amino acids. The V and J ends lost 6 bases and 2 bases respectively, with 22 bases between them. The germline V gene has CDR1 TSWWSYY and CDR2 QGS. CDR3 coding DNA: TGTGCTCTTGGACCCGGCACTTCCCGGGTCAAGACCGATAAACTCATCTTT. This gives the protein CALGPGTSRVKTDKLIF.

This clone turned up a few times. V is TRDV1 and J is TRDJ1; D unresolved. V was shortened by 3 bases and J by 4 bases, with 9 bases between the two germline ends. The CDR3 consists of 13 residues. CDR1 and CDR2 (germline): TSWWSYY, QGS. DNA of the CDR3: TGTGCTCTTGGGGAGGGACCCCTCGATAAACTCATCTTT. Amino acid sequence: CALGEGPLDKLIF.

The V call is TRDV1, the J call TRDJ1; 8 positions match TRDD3. Per germline, CDR1 TSWWSYY and CDR2 QGS. The junction had 26 bases not matched to a gene; V was cut back by 2 bases and J by 0 bases. The CDR3 runs to 23 residues. This chain's CDR3 is CALGETSPRYWGLNCVDTDKLIF. The CDR3 nucleotides are TGTGCTCTTGGGGAAACTTCGCCCCGATACTGGGGGTTAAATTGTGTGGACACCGATAAACTCATCTTT.

The genes are TRDV1 and TRDJ1; D might be TRDD2 (5 bases). CDR3 length: 15 amino acids. Trimming pared 2 bases from V and 0 bases from J, leaving 10 bases between. Germline V gene sequence: CDR1 TSWWSYY, CDR2 QGS. CDR3 region: CALGESLLYTDKLIF. The CDR3 coding sequence is TGTGCTCTTGGGGAATCCCTTCTTTACACCGATAAACTCATCTTT.

The V call is TRDV1, the J call TRDJ1; D is undetermined. CDR1 is TSWWSYY and CDR2 is QGS in the germline V gene. V was trimmed by 0 bases and J by 0 bases, leaving 11 bases between them. This CDR3 has 16 residues. The DNA for the CDR3 is TGTGCTCTTGGGGAACTAGGTCTCGATTACACCGATAAACTCATCTTT. It encodes CALGELGLDYTDKLIF.

To note about this clone: A junction boundary mismatches the germline segment, possibly from a read error. The chain joins TRDV1 to TRDJ1; D unclear. The CDR3 is 17 residues long. Germline CDR1 reads TSWWSYY; CDR2 reads QGS. The CDR3 DNA reads TGTGCTCTCGGGGCCCGGGGCTCACCTCGAATCGCCGATAAACTCATCTTT. Protein: CALGARGSPRIADKLIF.

This clone was seen more than once but under ten times. The rearrangement uses TRDV1 and TRDJ1, with no clear D. Germline-derived CDR1 and CDR2 are TSWWSYY and QGS. The CDR3 extends over 22 amino acids. V lost 6 bases and J 2 bases, leaving 37 bases between the germline ends. The DNA for the CDR3 is TGTGCTCTTGGTTCGAACAAGTCGGGCCCCCACTCACGAAAGAAAAGGACCGATAAACTCATCTTT. It yields the protein CALGSNKSGPHSRKKRTDKLIF.

Of note for this clone: The same CDR3 is also encoded by other DNA sequences in this sample. The rearrangement joins TRDV1 to TRDJ1; 7 bases fit TRDD3. The CDR3 runs 19 residues. The V and J ends lost 3 bases and 0 bases, in that order; junction bases with no gene match: 16. Germline V lookup: CDR1 TSWWSYY, CDR2 QGS. The CDR3 reads CALGELTRNWGKYTDKLIF. The CDR3 DNA reads TGTGCTCTTGGGGAGCTGACCCGTAACTGGGGAAAGTACACCGATAAACTCATCTTT.

This clone was seen just once. V gene TRDV1 combines with J gene TRDJ1; 8 bases agree with TRDD3. The CDR3 is 18 residues long. From germline, CDR1 is TSWWSYY and CDR2 QGS. V dropped 2 bases and J dropped 2; count of bases not matched to a gene: 13. CDR3 in amino acids: CALGEFICGIRDTDKLIF. CDR3 in DNA: TGTGCTCTTGGGGAATTCATCTGTGGGATACGCGATACCGATAAACTCATCTTT.

This clone came up a few times. This chain connects TRDV1 to TRDJ1; possible D gene TRDD3, 5 bases. Trimming took 8 bases from V and 0 from J, leaving 22 bases between them. The CDR3 loop spans 17 amino acids. Germline V gene data show CDR1 as TSWWSYY and CDR2 as QGS. The CDR3 DNA is TGTGCTCTTTTATTCCCGGGGGTAGAGATGTACACCGATAAACTCATCTTT. This codes for CALLFPGVEMYTDKLIF.

The chain uses TRDV1 and TRDJ1; 8 nucleotides line up with TRDD3. CDR1 and CDR2 (germline): TSWWSYY, QGS. The CDR3 is 17 residues long. The V gene end was trimmed by 8 bases and the J gene end by 1 base; junction bases not matched to a gene: 15. The CDR3 region has the DNA TGTGCTCTTCTCCCTAATAATCAGGGATACGGCACCGATAAACTCATCTTT. Translation: CALLPNNQGYGTDKLIF.

This clone has only a few counts. This chain uses TRDV1 with TRDJ1; D gene unclear. The CDR3 extends over 15 amino acids. The V gene lost 0 bases and the J gene lost 1 base, with 9 bases spanning the gap. Germline V gives CDR1 TSWWSYY, CDR2 QGS. As DNA, the CDR3 is TGTGCTCTTGGGGAACTTGGCGTGTGCACCGATAAACTCATCTTT. It translates to CALGELGVCTDKLIF.

A word on this clone: Other nucleotide sequences in the sample specify the same CDR3. This chain connects TRDV2 to TRDJ1; D is ambiguous. CDR1 and CDR2 (germline): GEAIGNYY, EKD. V was pared by 4 bases and J by 0 bases, with 17 bases between. The CDR3 sequence is 16 residues long. CDR3 nucleotide sequence: TGTGCCTGTGATACGGGCTTAAAGACGTACACCGATAAACTCATCTTT. Translation gives CACDTGLKTYTDKLIF.

The chain joins TRDV1 to TRDJ1, with 7 bases matching TRDD3. Per the germline V gene, CDR1 is TSWWSYY and CDR2 is QGS. Trimming took 4 bases from V and 0 from J; bases not matched to a gene: 35. The CDR3 is made up of 25 amino acids. The CDR3 DNA sequence: TGTGCTCTTGGGGCCAGTGTCCTATCTAAGCGCCTACTGGGGAATATCTACCCGTACACCGATAAACTCATCTTT. Protein product: CALGASVLSKRLLGNIYPYTDKLIF.

This clone came up a few times. The chain combines TRDV1 with TRDJ1; a possible D gene is TRDD2 (7 bases). Germline loops: CDR1 TSWWSYY, CDR2 QGS. Trimming took 9 bases from V and 5 from J, leaving 25 bases between them. CDR3 length equals 16 residues. The CDR3 coding sequence is TGTGCTCTCGGTTTCCTACCTATACTGGGACATGATAAACTCATCTTT. It is translated as CALGFLPILGHDKLIF.

This rearrangement joins TRDV1 to TRDJ1, with a possible D match to TRDD3 (6 bases). V was pared by 0 bases and J by 0 bases, with 35 bases between. Per the germline V gene, CDR1 is TSWWSYY and CDR2 is QGS. This CDR3 is built from 24 residues. The chain's CDR3 is CALGELNRIGGSPWGSGNTDKLIF. The CDR3 nucleotides are TGTGCTCTTGGGGAACTCAACCGCATTGGGGGGTCACCGTGGGGATCAGGAAACACCGATAAACTCATCTTT.

Of note for this clone: A much larger clone lies one base from this, so it may be a read error. V gene TRDV2 combines with J gene TRDJ1; 7 bases line up with TRDD3. With V trimmed by 3 bases and J by 3 bases, 9 bases remained unmatched. The CDR3 is 15 amino acids. CDR1 is GEAIGNYY and CDR2 is EKD in the germline V gene. CDR3 in amino acids: CACDGTGDEADKLIF. The CDR3, as DNA: TGTGCCTGTGACGGTACTGGGGACGAGGCCGATAAACTCATCTTT.

This clone was detected a few times. Within the sample, other DNA sequences also encode this same CDR3. The chain employs TRDV1 and TRDJ1, with TRDD2 as a possible D gene (6 bases). Germline-derived CDR1 and CDR2 are TSWWSYY and QGS. The germline V and J ends were trimmed by 2 bases and 4 bases, with 20 bases remaining between them. CDR3 length: 17 residues. CDR3 sequence (DNA): TGTGCTCTTGGGGAATATACCTTCCGTGCTTGGGGCGATAAACTCATCTTT. Translation gives CALGEYTFRAWGDKLIF.

This clone was counted a few times. The rearrangement links TRDV1 to TRDJ1, with 10 positions matching TRDD3. Per germline, CDR1 TSWWSYY and CDR2 QGS. The J segment lost 5 bases and the V segment lost 2 bases, leaving 20 bases of the junction unmatched. This CDR3 has 20 residues. The CDR3 DNA reads TGTGCTCTTGGGGAATCTGGGCCTTACCCGTACTGGGGGATGGCAGATAAACTCATCTTT. It translates to CALGESGPYPYWGMADKLIF.

The genes are TRDV1 and TRDJ1, with TRDD3 identical over 9 bases. CDR1 is TSWWSYY and CDR2 is QGS in the germline V gene. Trimming removed 4 bases from V and 4 bases from J; junction bases left unmatched: 25. This CDR3 spans 21 amino acids. The CDR3 bases are TGTGCTCTTGGGGCCTCCCCCATGAGAGGTTACTGGGGGACGGTTCACGATAAACTCATCTTT. This codes for CALGASPMRGYWGTVHDKLIF.

V is TRDV1 and J is TRDJ1; D is undetermined. Trimming shortened V by 5 bases and J by 11 bases, and 21 bases separated the two germline ends. The CDR3 runs 14 residues. Germline V gives CDR1 TSWWSYY, CDR2 QGS. CDR3 sequence (DNA): TGTGCTCTTGGGTTCCGGGGCCACCGAGGTCAGCTCATCTTT. This encodes CALGFRGHRGQLIF.

This chain connects TRDV1 to TRDJ1; D remains ambiguous. V lost 1 base to trimming and J lost 2 bases, with 23 bases between them. Germline V gene data show CDR1 as TSWWSYY and CDR2 as QGS. The CDR3 has 19 amino acids. The CDR3 here is CALGEPPPGVAGKTDKLIF. In nucleotides, the CDR3 is TGTGCTCTTGGGGAACCTCCTCCTGGTGTGGCCGGGAAGACCGATAAACTCATCTTT.

As concerns this clone: At the DNA level, this CDR3 is encoded by other sequences in the same sample as well. The chain recombines TRDV1 with TRDJ1; TRDD3 matches at 10 bases. Germline V lookup: CDR1 TSWWSYY, CDR2 QGS. With 1 base clipped from V and 1 base from J, the junction kept 12 bases outside the gene matches. The CDR3 runs 19 residues. The chain's CDR3 is CALGEPGLSYWGITDKLIF. The CDR3 nucleotides read TGTGCTCTTGGGGAACCGGGCCTGTCTTACTGGGGGATCACCGATAAACTCATCTTT.

The chain recombines TRDV1 with TRDJ1, with 8 bases fitting TRDD3. The CDR3 sequence is 22 residues long. J lost 0 bases, V lost 0 bases, and 21 bases had no gene match. Germline CDR1 reads TSWWSYY; CDR2 reads QGS. The CDR3 DNA reads TGTGCTCTTGGGGAACTCGGTCCCCCGGGGGATAAAACCTTTCTGTACACCGATAAACTCATCTTT. This gives the protein CALGELGPPGDKTFLYTDKLIF.

About this clone: This specimen includes other DNA sequences encoding the same CDR3. V usage is TRDV1 and J usage is TRDJ1; 13 bases match TRDD3. Losses at the gene ends were 6 bases for V and 0 bases for J; bases not matched to a gene: 16. Germline V gene sequence: CDR1 TSWWSYY, CDR2 QGS. The CDR3 is 20 amino acids. CDR3 loop: CALGCVIPGLGDTDTDKLIF. As DNA, the CDR3 is TGTGCTCTTGGTTGTGTAATACCGGGACTGGGGGATACGGACACCGATAAACTCATCTTT.

This clone was counted a few times. The genes are TRDV2 and TRDJ3; TRDD3 matches at 8 bases. This CDR3 spans 18 amino acids. Germline lookup yields CDR1 GEAIGNYY and CDR2 EKD. V lost 3 bases, J lost 0 bases, and 6 bases stayed unmatched. The DNA for the CDR3 is TGTGCCTGTGACCCTGGGGGACCTAGCTCCTGGGACACCCGACAGATGTTTTTC. This sequence encodes CACDPGGPSSWDTRQMFF.

The gene calls are TRDV1 and TRDJ1, with 8 bases identical to TRDD3. CDR1 is TSWWSYY, CDR2 QGS, per germline. This CDR3 is built from 25 residues. V lost 2 bases, J lost 1 base, and 33 bases stayed unmatched. CDR3 loop: CALGEWSLRHPGVSIGGCLTDKLIF. CDR3 in DNA: TGTGCTCTTGGGGAATGGTCTCTACGACATCCCGGCGTAAGCATTGGGGGATGCCTCACCGATAAACTCATCTTT.

This clone occurred a few times. The rearrangement joins TRDV1 to TRDJ1, with 13 bases fitting TRDD3. The CDR3 loop spans 17 amino acids. CDR1 TSWWSYY and CDR2 QGS come from the germline V gene. The J segment lost 5 bases and the V segment lost 3 bases, leaving 9 bases of the junction unmatched. The CDR3 loop is CALGDYWGIRIRDKLIF. The CDR3, as DNA: TGTGCTCTTGGGGACTACTGGGGGATACGAATTAGAGATAAACTCATCTTT.

This sequence joins TRDV1 and TRDJ1, with 10 positions matching TRDD3. The CDR3 spans 23 residues. Germline-derived CDR1 and CDR2 are TSWWSYY and QGS. V dropped 5 bases and J dropped 0; count of bases not matched to a gene: 27. CDR3 sequence reads: CALGNPIRLPSVLGDPYTDKLIF. DNA for the CDR3: TGTGCTCTTGGGAACCCTATCCGCCTTCCCTCAGTACTGGGGGATCCCTACACCGATAAACTCATCTTT.

The chain is built from TRDV1 and TRDJ1; no clear D. The germline CDR1 and CDR2 sequences are TSWWSYY and QGS. Trimming stripped 0 bases from V and 2 bases from J, with 7 bases between. The CDR3 loop spans 14 amino acids. The CDR3 DNA reads as TGTGCTCTTGGGGAACTTACGCCTACCGATAAACTCATCTTT. Amino acids: CALGELTPTDKLIF.

This clone has only a few counts. This chain links TRDV1 with TRDJ1; TRDD3 matches 10 bases. Germline CDR1 and CDR2: TSWWSYY and QGS. V shed 4 bases and J 4 bases; nucleotides not matched to a gene: 21. CDR3 length: 20 residues. The CDR3 sequence: CALGVHPPWVGDTHGDKLIF. As DNA, the CDR3 is TGTGCTCTTGGGGTACACCCTCCCTGGGTGGGGGATACTCATGGCGATAAACTCATCTTT.

This clone has a handful of counts. The V call is TRDV1, the J call TRDJ1, with a tentative D call TRDD2 (9 bases). Germline V lookup: CDR1 TSWWSYY, CDR2 QGS. CDR3 size: 22 residues. V lost 2 bases and J 0 bases, leaving 31 bases between the germline ends. CDR3 DNA sequence: TGTGCTCTTGGGGAAGACCTTCCTACGAGGGATACGCGCCTCCAGTACACCGATAAACTCATCTTT. The encoded protein is CALGEDLPTRDTRLQYTDKLIF.